These 2 T cell receptor beta chains share one sample of origin, sequenced in a study of cytomegalovirus exposure and HLA in healthy donors. With 60 Vbeta and 13 Jbeta primers, the PCR was carried out. Clones were sequenced by immunoSEQ multiplex PCR, and TCRdb holds only the in-frame ones, with some missing. This sample yields 90,000 to 100,000 clones, of which about 80% are seen a single time; more than 1.5% belongs to the top ten. The sample consisted of PBMCs. The receptors derive from a man aged 40-55 years in good health and CMV-seronegative.

This clone was picked up a small number of times. The V gene is TRBV10-3, the J gene TRBJ2-3; 10 bases match TRBD2. CDR3 length equals 16 residues. CDR1 is ENHRY, CDR2 SYGVKD, per germline. V was clipped by 9 bases and J by 6 bases; unmatched bases: 15. CDR3 sequence reads: CAIGGRVSGGSDTQYF. Here the CDR3 DNA reads TGTGCCATAGGCGGGAGAGTTAGCGGGGGGTCGGATACGCAGTATTTT.

V gene TRBV11-2 combines with J gene TRBJ2-5; 9 bases are shared with TRBD2. CDR1 SGHAT and CDR2 FQNNGV come from the germline V gene. The CDR3 spans 18 residues. V gave up 6 bases and J gave up 0 bases; unmatched junction bases: 14. This chain's CDR3 is CASSTLAGEGIYQETQYF. CDR3 coding DNA: TGTGCCAGCAGTACCTTAGCGGGAGAGGGCATCTACCAAGAGACCCAGTACTTC.